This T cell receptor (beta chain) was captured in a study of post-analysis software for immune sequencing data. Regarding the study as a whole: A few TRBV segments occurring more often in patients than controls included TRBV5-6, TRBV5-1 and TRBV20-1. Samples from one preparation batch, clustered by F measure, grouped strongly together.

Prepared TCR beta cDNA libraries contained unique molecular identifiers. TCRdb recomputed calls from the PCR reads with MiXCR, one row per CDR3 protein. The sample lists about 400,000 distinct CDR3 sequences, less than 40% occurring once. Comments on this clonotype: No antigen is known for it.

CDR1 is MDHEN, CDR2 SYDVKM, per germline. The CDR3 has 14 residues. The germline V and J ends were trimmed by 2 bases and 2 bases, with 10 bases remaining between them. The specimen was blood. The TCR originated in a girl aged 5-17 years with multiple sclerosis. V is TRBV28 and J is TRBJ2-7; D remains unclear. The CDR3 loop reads CASSLPGPTYEQYF. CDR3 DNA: TGTGCCAGCAGTTTACCCGGGCCGACCTACGAGCAGTACTTC.